Below are 24 T cell receptor beta chains sequenced from a single sample in a study of shared T cell receptors in the human thymus. Libraries were prepared by immunoSEQ multiplex PCR; TCRdb keeps only in-frame clonotypes and omits some of them. The data show approximately 760,000 clones, with approximately 85% seen just once and around 0.01% held by the top ten. The same sample was also used in a study of human thymus T cells.

The sample was thymocytes. These receptors came from a girl under two years old with a congenital heart defect.

The chain links TRBV5-4 to TRBJ2-3, with 8 nucleotides matching TRBD2. This CDR3 has 15 residues. With V trimmed by 4 bases and J by 2 bases, 6 bases remained unmatched. From germline, CDR1 is SGHNT and CDR2 YYREEE (reference sequence). In nucleotides, the CDR3 is TGTGCCAGCAGCGAAACACTAGCGGTCACAGATACGCAGTATTTT. This gives the protein CASSETLAVTDTQYF.

This chain links TRBV5-4 with TRBJ1-6; D uncertain. Germline values: CDR1 SGHNT, CDR2 YYREEE (reference sequence). The CDR3 extends over 16 amino acids. V gave up 3 bases and J gave up 6 bases, with 16 bases separating them. CDR3 loop: CASSSFGSSSNSPLHF. Written as DNA, the CDR3 is TGTGCCAGCAGCTCCTTCGGGAGCAGCTCTAATTCACCCCTCCACTTT.

CDR3 loop: CASSPWARDNEQFF. CDR3 sequence (DNA): TGTGCCAGCAGCCCGTGGGCGAGAGACAATGAGCAGTTCTTC. The rearrangement joins TRBV7-6 to TRBJ2-1; D gene unclear. The length of the CDR3 is 14 residues. Germline loops: CDR1 SGHVS, CDR2 FNYEAQ. Between the trimmed V and J ends, which lost 5 bases and 5 bases, there was a span of 13 bases. Supplemented by reference TRBV7-6 and TRBJ2-1, the full variable domain reads GAGVSQSPRYKVTKRGQDVALRCDPISGHVSLYWYRQALGQGPEFLTYFNYEAQQDKSGLPNDRFSAERPEGSISTLTIQRTEQRDSAMYRCASSPWARDNEQFFGPGTRLTVL.

Regarding this clone: This same CDR3 is encoded by further DNA sequences in the sample. This rearrangement joins TRBV19 to TRBJ1-2; the match to TRBD1 covers 11 bases. V dropped 5 bases and J dropped 2; count of bases not matched to a gene: 4. This CDR3 spans 15 amino acids. Germline CDR1 reads LNHDA; CDR2 reads SQIVND (reference sequence). The CDR3 DNA sequence: TGTGCCAGTAGTCCCCGGACAGGGGGCAACTATGGCTACACCTTC. Its protein product is CASSPRTGGNYGYTF.

CDR3 sequence reads: CASSLRGYRDEETYEQYF. In DNA form, the CDR3 reads TGTGCCAGCAGTTTGCGTGGTTACAGGGACGAGGAAACCTACGAGCAGTACTTC. The rearrangement joins TRBV28 to TRBJ2-7, with D tentatively TRBD1 (6 bases). This CDR3 spans 18 amino acids. Looked up from germline, CDR1 is MDHEN and CDR2 is SYDVKM. Trimming stripped 3 bases from V and 2 bases from J, with 23 bases between.

J is TRBJ1-3 and V is TRBV2; D gene ambiguous. Trimming removed 6 bases at V and 0 bases at J, with 12 bases between. Looked up from germline, CDR1 is SNHLY and CDR2 is FYNNEI. CDR3 size: 15 residues. The CDR3 protein is CASREPRFSGNTIYF. CDR3 in DNA: TGTGCCAGCAGGGAACCTCGGTTCTCTGGAAACACCATATATTTT.

V usage is TRBV9 and J usage is TRBJ2-6; TRBD1 is a possible D gene (5 bases). The V end lost 0 bases, the J end lost 2 bases, and 9 bases lay between the germline ends. The CDR3 extends over 16 amino acids. Germline CDR1 is SGDLS and CDR2 is YYNGEE. CDR3 protein: CASSVEGRAGANVLTF. As DNA, the CDR3 is TGTGCCAGCAGCGTAGAGGGCAGGGCTGGGGCCAACGTCCTGACTTTC.

The chain carries TRBV7-2 and TRBJ1-2, with TRBD1 matching 9 bases. The CDR3 length is 11 residues. V lost 11 bases to trimming and J lost 8 bases; unmatched junction nucleotides: 6. Germline V CDR1 and CDR2: SGHTA, FQGNSA. The CDR3 loop reads CALRTGVGYTF. Written as DNA, the CDR3 is TGTGCCCTCAGGACAGGGGTCGGCTACACCTTC. Combining the CDR3 with reference TRBV7-2 and TRBJ1-2 gives the whole variable domain GAGVSQSPSNKVTEKGKDVELRCDPISGHTALYWYRQSLGQGLEFLIYFQGNSAPDKSGLPSDRFSAERTGGSVSTLTIQRTQQEDSAVYLCALRTGVGYTFGSGTRLTVV.

This clone was observed a single time. This chain joins TRBV6-4 and TRBJ2-3; tentatively, D is TRBD1 (6 bases). V was clipped by 5 bases and J by 0 bases, with 18 bases between them. Germline assignment: CDR1 MRHNA and CDR2 SNTAGT. This CDR3 region has 17 residues. The CDR3 DNA reads TGTGCCAGCAGTCGCTACCCGGACAGCTCTAGCACAGATACGCAGTATTTT. It codes for CASSRYPDSSSTDTQYF.

This rearrangement joins TRBV4-1 to TRBJ1-1; D not certain. The V and J ends lost 0 bases and 4 bases respectively, with 15 bases between them. The CDR3 sequence is 16 residues long. The germline gives CDR1 MGHRA, CDR2 YSYEKL. CDR3 sequence (DNA): TGCGCCAGCAGCCAAGAAGAGCCCGGGAGATTCACTGAAGCTTTCTTT. Protein: CASSQEEPGRFTEAFF.

The chain joins TRBV2 to TRBJ2-3; 9 bases are shared with TRBD1. CDR1 and CDR2 (germline): SNHLY, FYNNEI. V lost 4 bases to trimming and J lost 2 bases; unmatched junction nucleotides: 7. The CDR3 length is 16 residues. The CDR3 sequence is CASSGIRDRVTDTQYF. CDR3 bases: TGTGCCAGCAGTGGCATCCGGGACAGGGTCACAGATACGCAGTATTTT.

This clone was observed a few times. The V call is TRBV7-9, the J call TRBJ2-6; D is possibly TRBD1 (6 bases). Germline loops: CDR1 SEHNR, CDR2 FQNEAQ (reference sequence). Trimming removed 8 bases from V and 0 bases from J, with 20 bases in between. The CDR3 contains 18 residues. CDR3 coding DNA: TGTGCCAGCCGCCGACAGGCCCGTGATGACTCTGGGGCCAACGTCCTGACTTTC. This codes for CASRRQARDDSGANVLTF.

The gene calls are TRBV27 and TRBJ2-7, with TRBD1 matching 8 bases. Looked up from germline, CDR1 is MNHEY and CDR2 is SMNVEV (reference sequence). The CDR3 consists of 16 residues. Trimming at V came to 3 bases and at J to 2 bases, leaving 9 bases not matched to a gene. CDR3 nucleotides: TGTGCCAGCAGTTTTCACCCATGGACAGGGACCTACGAGCAGTACTTC. As protein: CASSFHPWTGTYEQYF.

The chain links TRBV15 to TRBJ2-6, with TRBD1 matching over 9 bases. The CDR3 loop spans 20 amino acids. The V gene's germline CDR1 is LNHNV and CDR2 YYDKDF (reference sequence). J was trimmed by 1 base and V by 4 bases; bases with no gene match: 14. CDR3 in amino acids: CATSTGQGWITLSGANVLTF. The CDR3 DNA sequence: TGTGCCACCAGCACCGGACAGGGGTGGATTACTTTGTCTGGGGCCAACGTCCTGACTTTC. The full variable domain, its missing parts supplied by reference TRBV15 and TRBJ2-6, is DAMVIQNPRYQVTQFGKPVTLSCSQTLNHNVMYWYQQKSSQAPKLLFHYYDKDFNNEADTPDNFQSRRPNTSFCFLDIRSPGLGDTAMYLCATSTGQGWITLSGANVLTFGAGSRLTVL.

The V call is TRBV4-1, the J call TRBJ1-1, with a weak D call TRBD1 (6 bases). Germline V lookup: CDR1 MGHRA, CDR2 YSYEKL. The ends were cut back, 0 bases at V and 1 base at J, with 21 bases in the middle. The CDR3 extends over 19 amino acids. The DNA for the CDR3 is TGCGCCAGCAGCCAAGATCACGAGGGGGGGCGGGGGGAGAACACTGAAGCTTTCTTT. As protein: CASSQDHEGGRGENTEAFF.

This chain joins TRBV5-1 and TRBJ2-5; TRBD1 might be the D (6 bases). The J call may be wrong; the DNA end is better matched by TRBJ2-7. CDR1 and CDR2 (germline): SGHRS, YFSETQ. This CDR3 is built from 13 residues. The CDR3 here is CASSLTGPYEQYF. In DNA, the CDR3 is TGCGCCAGCAGCCTGACAGGACCCTACGAGCAGTACTTC.

In its sample, this clone was seen a few times. V usage is TRBV5-6 and J usage is TRBJ1-6; no clear D. This CDR3 region has 14 residues. CDR1 is SGHDT and CDR2 is YYEEEE in the germline V gene. V lost 0 bases and J 8 bases, leaving 9 bases between the germline ends. The CDR3: CASSLGTQDSPLHF. CDR3 DNA: TGTGCCAGCAGCTTGGGTACTCAGGATTCACCCCTCCACTTT. Full variable domain (remainder filled in from reference TRBV5-6 and TRBJ1-6): DAGVTQSPTHLIKTRGQQVTLRCSPKSGHDTVSWYQQALGQGPQFIFQYYEEEERQRGNFPDRFSGHQFPNYSSELNVNALLLGDSALYLCASSLGTQDSPLHFGNGTRLTVT.

The chain combines TRBV19 with TRBJ2-7, with D possibly matching TRBD1 (6 bases). The CDR3 spans 16 residues. The germline gives CDR1 LNHDA, CDR2 SQIVND (reference sequence). V dropped 3 bases and J dropped 6 bases, with 21 bases sitting between them. The CDR3 spells CASSIAPGTFLLEQYF. The CDR3 nucleotides are TGTGCCAGTAGTATCGCCCCCGGGACATTTCTCCTCGAGCAGTACTTC.

This rearrangement joins TRBV19 to TRBJ2-1, with 10 positions matching TRBD2. The CDR3 is made up of 20 amino acids. Germline CDR1 reads LNHDA; CDR2 reads SQIVND (reference sequence). Losses at the gene ends were 3 bases for V and 2 bases for J; bases not matched to a gene: 16. In DNA, the CDR3 is TGTGCCAGTAGTATTGTGAATGATAGCGGGGGGCCCCGTCCCTACAATGAGCAGTTCTTC. It yields the protein CASSIVNDSGGPRPYNEQFF.

In its sample, this clone was seen once. This rearrangement joins TRBV6-5 to TRBJ2-1; the match to TRBD1 covers 7 bases. Germline CDR1 and CDR2: MNHEY and SVGAGI. The CDR3 has 16 amino acids. V lost 1 base to trimming and J lost 5 bases; unmatched junction nucleotides: 8. This CDR3 reads CASSYFIGTANNEQFF. The CDR3, as DNA: TGTGCCAGCAGTTACTTTATAGGGACAGCTAACAATGAGCAGTTCTTC.

The table lists this clone with a few counts. The J gene is TRBJ1-3, the V gene TRBV2, with no clear D. This CDR3 has 17 residues. The ends were cut back, 2 bases at V and 0 bases at J, with 14 bases in the middle. Germline V CDR1 and CDR2: SNHLY, FYNNEI. The chain's CDR3 is CASSECDWNSSGNTIYF. As DNA, the CDR3 is TGTGCCAGCAGTGAATGTGATTGGAACAGCTCTGGAAACACCATATATTTT.

This clone has a handful of counts. The genes are TRBV18 and TRBJ1-2; D uncertain. The CDR3 spans 14 residues. The ends were cut back, 3 bases at V and 4 bases at J, with 12 bases in the middle. Germline CDR1 is KGHSH and CDR2 is LQKENI. CDR3 residues: CASSPPRGIYGYTF. CDR3 DNA: TGTGCCAGCTCACCTCCCCGGGGAATCTATGGCTACACCTTC. Filled out from reference TRBV18 and TRBJ1-2, the complete variable domain reads NAGVMQNPRHLVRRRGQEARLRCSPMKGHSHVYWYRQLPEEGLKFMVYLQKENIIDESGMPKERFSAEFPKEGPSILRIQQVVRGDSAAYFCASSPPRGIYGYTFGSGTRLTVV.

The chain joins TRBV6-6 to TRBJ1-1, with D unresolved. Germline-derived CDR1 and CDR2 are MNHNY and SVGAGI (reference sequence). The V gene lost 11 bases and the J gene lost 3 bases, with 19 bases spanning the gap. The CDR3 loop spans 14 amino acids. The CDR3 sequence is CAGTTGRRDTEAFF. In DNA, the CDR3 is TGTGCCGGAACAACCGGGCGGAGGGACACTGAAGCTTTCTTT.

The chain employs TRBV5-1 and TRBJ2-3, with 8 bases matching TRBD2. The length of the CDR3 is 14 residues. With 5 bases clipped from V and 1 base from J, the junction kept 3 bases outside the gene matches. Germline CDR1 and CDR2: SGHRS and YFSETQ. CDR3 in amino acids: CASSSTSGTDTQYF. CDR3 nucleotides: TGCGCCAGCAGTTCGACTAGCGGCACAGATACGCAGTATTTT. Variable domain in full (rest from reference TRBV5-1 and TRBJ2-3): KAGVTQTPRYLIKTRGQQVTLSCSPISGHRSVSWYQQTPGQGLQFLFEYFSETQRNKGNFPGRFSGRQFSNSRSEMNVSTLELGDSALYLCASSSTSGTDTQYFGPGTRLTVL.